This T cell receptor (beta chain) comes out of a study of graft-versus-host responses after intestinal transplantation. Study details: Recipients underwent multivisceral, liver-intestinal, or isolated intestinal transplants.

The assay was immunoSEQ multiplex PCR, and TCRdb's table has in-frame clones only and misses some. The sample records under 30,000 clones, about 92% being singletons. A word on this clone: As yet, its antigen is unknown.

General observations from the study: Among recipient marrow samples, GvH clones were found; some appeared first in ileum or blood. Patients who carried graft-donor T cell macrochimerism also had high graft-versus-host to host-versus-graft clonal ratios in their allografts.

After removal of 0 bases from V and 4 bases from J, the junction contained 2 bases not matched to a gene. The CDR3 has 14 residues. The V gene's germline CDR1 is MGHRA and CDR2 YSYEKL. This sample comprised PBMCs, obtained 18 days after transplant. V usage is TRBV4-1 and J usage is TRBJ2-5; the match to TRBD1 covers 7 bases. The source is a human patient who received an intestinal transplant, so some T cells may come from the graft donor. CDR3 loop: CASSQEAGGETQYF. Written as DNA, the CDR3 is TGCGCCAGCAGCCAAGAGGCAGGGGGAGAGACCCAGTACTTC.